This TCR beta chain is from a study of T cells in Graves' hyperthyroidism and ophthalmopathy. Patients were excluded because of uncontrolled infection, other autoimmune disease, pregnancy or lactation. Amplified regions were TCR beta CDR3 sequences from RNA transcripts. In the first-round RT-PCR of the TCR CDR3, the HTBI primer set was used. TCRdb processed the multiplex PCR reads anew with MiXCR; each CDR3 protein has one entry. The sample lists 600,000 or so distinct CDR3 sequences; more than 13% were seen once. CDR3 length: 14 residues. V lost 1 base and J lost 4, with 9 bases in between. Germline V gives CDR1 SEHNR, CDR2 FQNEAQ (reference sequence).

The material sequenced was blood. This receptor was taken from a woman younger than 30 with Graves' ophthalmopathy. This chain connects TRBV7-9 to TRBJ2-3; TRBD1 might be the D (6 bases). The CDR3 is CASSLDRDPDTQYF. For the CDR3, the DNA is TGTGCCAGCAGCTTAGACAGGGACCCAGATACGCAGTATTTT.